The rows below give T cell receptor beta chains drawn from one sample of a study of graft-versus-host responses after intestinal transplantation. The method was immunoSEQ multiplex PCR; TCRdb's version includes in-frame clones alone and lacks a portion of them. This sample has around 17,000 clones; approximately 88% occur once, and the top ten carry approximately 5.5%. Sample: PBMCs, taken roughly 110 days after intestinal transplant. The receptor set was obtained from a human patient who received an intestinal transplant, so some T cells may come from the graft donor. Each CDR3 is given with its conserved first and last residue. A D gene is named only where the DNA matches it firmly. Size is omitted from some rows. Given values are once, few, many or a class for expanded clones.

CDR3nt: TGTGCCAGCAGCTTAGCCCGGACAGGGGGGGGGTATGGCTACACCTTC
CDR3aa: CASSLARTGGGYGYTF
len: 16
j_gene: TRBJ1-2
d_gene: TRBD1
v_gene: TRBV7-9
abundance: few

CDR3nt: TGTGCCAGCCGGGGGACAGCCAAAAACATTCAGTACTTC
CDR3aa: CASRGTAKNIQYF
len: 13
j_gene: TRBJ2-4
d_gene: NA
v_gene: TRBV2
abundance: NA

CDR3nt: TGTGCCAGCAGCGGACGGACAGGGGAGGGGGGAAACACCATATATTTT
CDR3aa: CASSGRTGEGGNTIYF
len: 16
j_gene: TRBJ1-3
d_gene: TRBD1
v_gene: TRBV7-9
abundance: NA

CDR3nt: TGTGCCAGCAGCTCGGACAAGGCCGAAGATCATAATTCACCCCTCCACTTT
CDR3aa: CASSSDKAEDHNSPLHF
len: 17
j_gene: TRBJ1-6
d_gene: NA
v_gene: TRBV5-4
abundance: NA

CDR3nt: TGTGCCAGCAGTTTTTCCCCCCCAGCGGGAGGCAATGAGCAGTTCTTC
CDR3aa: CASSFSPPAGGNEQFF
len: 16
j_gene: TRBJ2-1
d_gene: TRBD2
v_gene: TRBV28
abundance: NA

CDR3nt: TGTGCCAGCAGCTTCCCGGGACTAGCGGGAGTACGAGAGACCCAGTACTTC
CDR3aa: CASSFPGLAGVRETQYF
len: 17
j_gene: TRBJ2-5
d_gene: TRBD2
v_gene: TRBV5-8
abundance: NA

CDR3nt: TGTGCCAGCAGCTCGTGGACAGATGAGCAGTTCTTC
CDR3aa: CASSSWTDEQFF
len: 12
j_gene: TRBJ2-1
d_gene: NA
v_gene: TRBV7-2
abundance: NA

CDR3nt: TGTGCCAGCAGTCCCGGGGAGTTCCGCTATAATTCACCCCTCCACTTT
CDR3aa: CASSPGEFRYNSPLHF
len: 16
j_gene: TRBJ1-6
d_gene: NA
v_gene: TRBV28
abundance: NA

CDR3nt: TGTGCCAGCAGTACCAGCTCCTACGAGCAGTACTTC
CDR3aa: CASSTSSYEQYF
len: 12
j_gene: TRBJ2-7
d_gene: NA
v_gene: TRBV27
abundance: once

CDR3nt: TGTGCCTGGAGTTTTAGAGGGAGGAATGGCTACACCTTC
CDR3aa: CAWSFRGRNGYTF
len: 13
j_gene: TRBJ1-2
d_gene: NA
v_gene: TRBV30
abundance: NA

CDR3nt: TGTGCCAGCAGGGGGACGGGAACTGAAGCTTTCTTT
CDR3aa: CASRGTGTEAFF
len: 12
j_gene: TRBJ1-1
d_gene: NA
v_gene: TRBV11-3
abundance: NA

CDR3nt: TGCGCCAGCAGTCAATCGGCATGGGACCCTGGGGCCAACGTCCTGACTTTC
CDR3aa: CASSQSAWDPGANVLTF
len: 17
j_gene: TRBJ2-6
d_gene: NA
v_gene: TRBV23-1
abundance: NA

CDR3nt: TGTGCCAGCAGAAACCCGGGGGCGGACTATGGCTACACCTTC
CDR3aa: CASRNPGADYGYTF
len: 14
j_gene: TRBJ1-2
d_gene: NA
v_gene: TRBV5-6
abundance: once

CDR3nt: TGTGCCAGCAGCGTAGTAGCGGGATTATTAAATAAGGATGAGCAGTTCTTC
CDR3aa: CASSVVAGLLNKDEQFF
len: 17
j_gene: TRBJ2-1
d_gene: TRBD2
v_gene: TRBV9
abundance: NA

CDR3nt: TGTGCCAGTAGTATACCCCGGGACAGGGGATTCGCAACTAATGAAAAACTGTTTTTT
CDR3aa: CASSIPRDRGFATNEKLFF
len: 19
j_gene: TRBJ1-4
d_gene: TRBD1
v_gene: TRBV19
abundance: few

CDR3nt: TGCAGCGTTGACTTGACACGACAGGGGTCGAACACCGGGGAGCTGTTTTTT
CDR3aa: CSVDLTRQGSNTGELFF
len: 17
j_gene: TRBJ2-2
d_gene: TRBD1
v_gene: TRBV29-1
abundance: NA

CDR3nt: TGTGCCATTCCTAGCGGGGATTACACCGGGGAGCTGTTTTTT
CDR3aa: CAIPSGDYTGELFF
len: 14
j_gene: TRBJ2-2
d_gene: TRBD2
v_gene: TRBV6-5
abundance: NA

CDR3nt: TGCGCCAGCAGCCAAGATTGGGACAGGGCCTACAATGAGCAGTTCTTC
CDR3aa: CASSQDWDRAYNEQFF
len: 16
j_gene: TRBJ2-1
d_gene: TRBD1
v_gene: TRBV4-1
abundance: NA

CDR3nt: TGTGCCAGCAGCCCGACAGGGGCGAGGGAAAAACTGTTTTTT
CDR3aa: CASSPTGAREKLFF
len: 14
j_gene: TRBJ1-4
d_gene: TRBD1
v_gene: TRBV13
abundance: NA

CDR3nt: TGTGCCTGGAGTACGGGGTCAACTTACGAGCAGTACTTC
CDR3aa: CAWSTGSTYEQYF
len: 13
j_gene: TRBJ2-7
d_gene: NA
v_gene: TRBV30
abundance: once

CDR3nt: TGTGCCATCAGTCCTGGGGGGGAGCCTTACGAGCAGTACTTC
CDR3aa: CAISPGGEPYEQYF
len: 14
j_gene: TRBJ2-7
d_gene: TRBD2
v_gene: TRBV10-3
abundance: NA

CDR3nt: TGTGCCAGCAGCGACGCGCCGGGACTAGCGTTGGGTCGAGTGGGAACGGAGTATGAGCAGTTCTTC
CDR3aa: CASSDAPGLALGRVGTEYEQFF
len: 22
j_gene: TRBJ2-1
d_gene: TRBD2
v_gene: TRBV27
abundance: NA

CDR3nt: TGTGCCAGCAGCAAAAGGCGGTGGAACTTCCAAGAGACCCAGTACTTC
CDR3aa: CASSKRRWNFQETQYF
len: 16
j_gene: TRBJ2-5
d_gene: NA
v_gene: TRBV21-1
abundance: NA

CDR3nt: TGCAGCGTTGTATCGGGGGAGATTGGGCCCCAGCATTTT
CDR3aa: CSVVSGEIGPQHF
len: 13
j_gene: TRBJ1-5
d_gene: NA
v_gene: TRBV29-1
abundance: once